Following are 25 T cell receptor beta chains from one sample sequenced in a study of human T cells and chemical hapten exposure. In TCRdb, the RACE reads were re-called with MiXCR into one record per CDR3 protein. The sample shows more than 300,000 distinct CDR3 sequences, 5.5% of them seen only once. Time point described: pre-sensitization, week 0. Treatment meaning: therapeutic diphenylcyclopropenone sensitization with weekly scalp DPC. This material consisted of whole blood, taken in connection with sensitization to the hapten diphenylcyclopropenone (DPC). The receptors stem from a woman between 18 and 30 years old with alopecia areata. Some clones in this sample may be carry-over from other donors' samples.

CDR3 in amino acids: CASTVGDRVSGANVLTF. The CDR3 DNA follows: TGTGCCAGCACCGTAGGGGACAGGGTCTCTGGGGCCAACGTCCTGACTTTC. The gene calls are TRBV6-1 and TRBJ2-6; 9 bases align to TRBD1. Looked up from germline, CDR1 is MNHNS and CDR2 is SASEGT. This CDR3 region has 17 residues. Trimming took 7 bases from V and 0 from J; bases not matched to a gene: 7.

The chain combines TRBV10-3 with TRBJ1-2; no definite D call. This CDR3 has 15 amino acids. Germline CDR1 and CDR2: ENHRY and SYGVKD. The ends were cut back, 8 bases at V and 4 bases at J, with 20 bases in the middle. The CDR3 here is CAIQADRGASYGYTF. The DNA for the CDR3 is TGTGCCATCCAGGCGGACCGGGGAGCGAGCTATGGCTACACCTTC.

This clonotype was seen ten or more times. V gene TRBV12-5 combines with J gene TRBJ2-2; possible D gene TRBD2, 5 bases. V lost 1 base, J lost 5 bases, and 17 bases lay in between. There are 17 residues in the CDR3. Germline-derived CDR1 and CDR2 are LGHNT and FRNRAP. The CDR3 sequence is CASGLGPGLLRTGELFF. The CDR3 DNA follows: TGTGCTAGTGGTTTGGGGCCTGGACTCCTGCGGACCGGGGAGCTGTTTTTT.

The chain employs TRBV20-1 and TRBJ2-7; TRBD2 matches 9 bases. The CDR3 covers 12 residues. J gave up 7 bases and V 3 bases, and 4 bases lay outside the gene matches. The germline CDR1 and CDR2 sequences are DFQATT and SNEGSKA (reference sequence). CDR3 nucleotide sequence: TGCAGTGCTAGCAGCGGGGGGAGAGAGCAGTACTTC. It is translated as CSASSGGREQYF.

This clonotype was counted only a few times. A clone one base away is much larger, so this may be a read error. This sequence joins TRBV2 and TRBJ1-6, with D unresolved. This CDR3 region has 12 residues. Per the germline V gene, CDR1 is SNHLY and CDR2 is FYNNEI. With 3 bases removed from V and 6 bases from J, the gap between germline ends came to 3 bases. The CDR3 DNA sequence: TGTGCCAGCAGTGAGGGTAATTCACCCCTCCACTTT. Translated: CASSEGNSPLHF.

This clonotype was seen at least ten times. This rearrangement joins TRBV18 to TRBJ2-7; D remains unclear. Trimming stripped 3 bases from V and 5 bases from J, with 14 bases between. The germline V gene encodes CDR1 KGHSH and CDR2 LQKENI. The CDR3 loop spans 14 amino acids. The CDR3 loop is CASSPGGPLNEQYF. DNA for the CDR3: TGTGCCAGCTCACCCGGCGGTCCGCTCAACGAGCAGTACTTC.

At least ten counts were recorded for this clonotype. The gene calls are TRBV20-1 and TRBJ2-7, with D perhaps matching TRBD2 (5 bases). V was clipped by 5 bases and J by 2 bases, with 16 bases between them. This CDR3 region has 14 residues. Germline CDR1 DFQATT, CDR2 SNEGSKA (reference sequence). CDR3 sequence (DNA): TGCAGTGCTTCGAAACCTCGGGGTGCCTACGAGCAGTACTTC. This gives the protein CSASKPRGAYEQYF.

This clonotype came up many times. This chain connects TRBV18 to TRBJ2-3; D might be TRBD1 (5 bases). The V gene lost 4 bases and the J gene lost 1 base, with 15 bases spanning the gap. The CDR3 has 16 residues. Germline V gene data show CDR1 as KGHSH and CDR2 as LQKENI. The CDR3 DNA reads TGTGCCAGCTCACGCCGACAGTTTGAAGGCACAGATACGCAGTATTTT. It translates to CASSRRQFEGTDTQYF.

This clonotype was counted at least ten times. The chain combines TRBV10-3 with TRBJ2-2, with 8 bases lining up with TRBD1. The V and J ends lost 3 bases and 0 bases, in that order; junction bases with no gene match: 12. The CDR3 sequence is 19 residues long. Germline CDR1 reads ENHRY; CDR2 reads SYGVKD. The DNA of the CDR3 is TGTGCCATCAGTGATCCGACAGGGGATGGAGGGTCGAACACCGGGGAGCTGTTTTTT. This sequence encodes CAISDPTGDGGSNTGELFF.

This clonotype was detected a few times. Here the CDR3 reads CASSWAGTNYGYTF. The CDR3 DNA sequence: TGTGCCAGCAGTTGGGCAGGAACTAACTATGGCTACACCTTC. The chain joins TRBV28 to TRBJ1-2; D not resolved. The CDR3 runs 14 residues. Looked up from germline, CDR1 is MDHEN and CDR2 is SYDVKM. The germline V and J ends were trimmed by 4 bases and 0 bases, with 9 bases remaining between them.

The table lists this clonotype with many counts. The CDR3 protein is CAISTGTTNSPLHF. CDR3 DNA: TGTGCCATCAGTACCGGGACCACTAATTCACCCCTCCACTTT. The chain links TRBV10-3 to TRBJ1-6, with D possibly matching TRBD1 (5 bases). This CDR3 is built from 14 residues. Deletions cut 5 bases from V and 6 bases from J, with 11 bases between. The germline CDR1 and CDR2 sequences are ENHRY and SYGVKD.

In its sample, this clonotype was seen many times. The chain employs TRBV7-2 and TRBJ1-4; D not resolved. Trimming took off 1 base at V and 11 bases at J, with 8 bases between the two ends. Germline CDR1 and CDR2: SGHTA and FQGNSA. CDR3 length equals 12 residues. CDR3 protein: CASSLESFKLFF. The CDR3 DNA reads TGTGCCAGCAGCTTAGAGAGTTTTAAACTGTTTTTT.

This clonotype came up many times. The chain links TRBV7-2 to TRBJ2-6, with D perhaps matching TRBD1 (5 bases). CDR1 is SGHTA, CDR2 FQGNSA, per germline. V was clipped by 8 bases and J by 0 bases, with 8 bases between them. There are 14 residues in the CDR3. For the CDR3, the DNA is TGTGCCAGCGACAGAAGCTCTGGGGCCAACGTCCTGACTTTC. This gives the protein CASDRSSGANVLTF.

This clonotype was observed many times. The rearrangement joins TRBV29-1 to TRBJ1-2; D ambiguous. CDR1 and CDR2 (germline): SQVTM, ANQGSEA. The CDR3 is 12 amino acids. Deletions cut 4 bases from V and 4 bases from J, with 10 bases between. The CDR3 spells CSVVREGYGYTF. The CDR3 DNA is TGCAGCGTTGTAAGGGAGGGCTATGGCTACACCTTC.

The rearrangement uses TRBV27 and TRBJ2-6; 8 positions agree with TRBD2. This CDR3 has 17 amino acids. The trim removed 5 bases at V and 4 bases at J, leaving 10 bases unmatched. Per germline, CDR1 MNHEY and CDR2 SMNVEV (reference sequence). DNA for the CDR3: TGTGCCAGCAGTCAGGACGGGGGGGCCCCCGGGGCCAACGTCCTGACTTTC. This encodes CASSQDGGAPGANVLTF.

This clonotype was found a few times. This chain uses TRBV2 with TRBJ2-3; 8 nucleotides line up with TRBD2. The trim removed 4 bases at V and 2 bases at J, leaving 5 bases unmatched. Germline lookup yields CDR1 SNHLY and CDR2 FYNNEI. The CDR3 is 15 amino acids. CDR3 DNA: TGTGCCAGCAGTGCGGGGGGGCCCCCCACAGATACGCAGTATTTT. Encoded protein: CASSAGGPPTDTQYF. The whole variable domain, remainder taken from reference TRBV2 and TRBJ2-3, is EPEVTQTPSHQVTQMGQEVILRCVPISNHLYFYWYRQILGQKVEFLVSFYNNEISEKSEIFDDQFSVERPDGSNFTLKIRSTKLEDSAMYFCASSAGGPPTDTQYFGPGTRLTVL.

This clonotype has a handful of counts. The V call is TRBV7-6, the J call TRBJ2-3; tentative D call: TRBD1 (6 bases). The CDR3 spans 14 residues. The ends were cut back, 5 bases at V and 4 bases at J, with 13 bases in the middle. CDR1 and CDR2 from the germline V gene are SGHVS and FNYEAQ. The CDR3 here is CASSPYRASDTQYF. CDR3 sequence (DNA): TGTGCCAGCAGCCCGTACAGGGCTTCAGATACGCAGTATTTT.

This clonotype was recorded many times. V gene TRBV28 combines with J gene TRBJ1-2, with 7 bases that match TRBD1. The J segment lost 8 bases and the V segment lost 3 bases, leaving 6 bases of the junction unmatched. CDR1 MDHEN and CDR2 SYDVKM come from the germline V gene. The CDR3 runs 13 residues. CDR3 in DNA: TGTGCCAGCAGTTTCCCACAGGGGAGAGGCTACACCTTC. This gives the protein CASSFPQGRGYTF.

This clonotype was observed a few times. The chain is built from TRBV18 and TRBJ2-7; TRBD2 matches at 7 bases. The germline gives CDR1 KGHSH, CDR2 LQKENI. V was pared by 8 bases and J by 7 bases, with 11 bases of the junction left unmatched. CDR3 length equals 13 residues. In DNA form, the CDR3 reads TGTGCCAGCAGACTAGCCATCTACGAGGAGCAGTACTTC. As protein: CASRLAIYEEQYF.

The V and J genes are TRBV7-8 and TRBJ1-6; 7 bases are a match to TRBD1. The V gene end was trimmed by 2 bases and the J gene end by 10 bases; junction bases not matched to a gene: 8. In germline, CDR1 is SGHVS, CDR2 FQNEAQ. There are 15 residues in the CDR3. The CDR3 loop reads CASSLWRDSRSPLHF. As DNA, the CDR3 is TGTGCCAGCAGCTTATGGAGGGACAGTAGATCACCCCTCCACTTT.

This clonotype was seen a few times. The rearrangement joins TRBV6-1 to TRBJ2-3; 8 positions match TRBD2. The CDR3 spans 16 residues. V gave up 6 bases and J gave up 3 bases; unmatched junction bases: 11. Germline V CDR1 and CDR2: MNHNS, SASEGT. CDR3 amino acids: CASRRAGGSTTDTQYF. The CDR3 nucleotides are TGTGCCAGCAGGAGGGCGGGGGGCTCTACTACAGATACGCAGTATTTT.

The V and J genes are TRBV7-9 and TRBJ1-1; 7 positions agree with TRBD1. V lost 5 bases, J lost 4 bases, and 4 bases stayed unmatched. The germline gives CDR1 SEHNR, CDR2 FQNEAQ (reference sequence). The CDR3 sequence is 13 residues long. The CDR3, as DNA: TGTGCCAGCAGCGAGAGGACAGGCACTGAAGCTTTCTTT. This translates into CASSERTGTEAFF.

This clonotype has at least ten counts. The rearrangement links TRBV4-2 to TRBJ2-5; 10 positions match TRBD1. The CDR3 consists of 17 residues. Germline assignment: CDR1 LGHNA and CDR2 YNFKEQ. V was pared by 1 base and J by 2 bases, with 7 bases of the junction left unmatched. The CDR3 loop is CASSQGQGATGQETQYF. The CDR3 coding sequence is TGTGCCAGCAGCCAAGGACAGGGGGCGACGGGGCAAGAGACCCAGTACTTC.

This clonotype has at least ten counts. This chain links TRBV6-1 with TRBJ2-7; no clear D gene. Trimming stripped 3 bases from V and 0 bases from J, with 9 bases between. Germline V gives CDR1 MNHNS, CDR2 SASEGT. The CDR3 length is 14 residues. CDR3 protein: CASSDNWSSYEQYF. The CDR3 nucleotides are TGTGCCAGCAGTGATAATTGGAGCTCCTACGAGCAGTACTTC.

The table lists this clonotype with many counts. The chain joins TRBV7-2 to TRBJ1-5; unclear D gene. The CDR3 contains 15 residues. Germline CDR1 reads SGHTA; CDR2 reads FQGNSA. The V end lost 2 bases, the J end lost 6 bases, and 14 bases lay between the germline ends. The CDR3 DNA follows: TGTGCCAGCAGCTTACAGGTTAAGGAGGGTCAGCCCCAGCATTTT. Its protein is CASSLQVKEGQPQHF.